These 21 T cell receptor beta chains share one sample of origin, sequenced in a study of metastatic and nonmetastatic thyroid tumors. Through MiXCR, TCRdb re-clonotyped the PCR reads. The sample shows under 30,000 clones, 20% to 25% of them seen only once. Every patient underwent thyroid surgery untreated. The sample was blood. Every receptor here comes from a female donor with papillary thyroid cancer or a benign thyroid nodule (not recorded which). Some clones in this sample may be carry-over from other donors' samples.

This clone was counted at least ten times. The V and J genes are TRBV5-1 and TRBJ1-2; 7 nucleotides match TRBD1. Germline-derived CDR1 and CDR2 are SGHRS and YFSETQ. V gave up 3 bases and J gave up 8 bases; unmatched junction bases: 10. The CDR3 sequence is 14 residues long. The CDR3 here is CASSSGRQGGGYTF. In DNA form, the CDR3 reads TGCGCCAGCAGCTCAGGACGACAGGGAGGAGGCTACACCTTC.

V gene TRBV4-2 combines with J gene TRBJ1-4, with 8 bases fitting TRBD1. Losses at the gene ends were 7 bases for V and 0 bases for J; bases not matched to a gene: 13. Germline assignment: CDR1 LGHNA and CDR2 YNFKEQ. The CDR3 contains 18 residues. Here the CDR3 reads CASIHPGTGTATNEKLFF. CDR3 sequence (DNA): TGTGCCAGCATCCACCCTGGGACAGGAACTGCAACTAATGAAAAACTGTTTTTT.

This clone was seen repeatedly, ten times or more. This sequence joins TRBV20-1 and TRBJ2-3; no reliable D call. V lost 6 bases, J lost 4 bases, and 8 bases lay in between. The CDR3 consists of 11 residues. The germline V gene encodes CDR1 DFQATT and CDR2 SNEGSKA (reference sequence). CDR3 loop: CSAKIADTQYF. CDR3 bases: TGCAGTGCGAAAATTGCAGATACGCAGTATTTT.

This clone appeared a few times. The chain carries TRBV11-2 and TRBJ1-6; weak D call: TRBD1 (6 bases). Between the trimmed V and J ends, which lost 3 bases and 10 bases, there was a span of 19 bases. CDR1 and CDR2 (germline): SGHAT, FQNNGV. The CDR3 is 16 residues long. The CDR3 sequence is CASSLTNTPQGSPLHF. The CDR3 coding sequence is TGTGCCAGCAGCTTGACCAATACTCCTCAGGGGTCACCCCTCCACTTT.

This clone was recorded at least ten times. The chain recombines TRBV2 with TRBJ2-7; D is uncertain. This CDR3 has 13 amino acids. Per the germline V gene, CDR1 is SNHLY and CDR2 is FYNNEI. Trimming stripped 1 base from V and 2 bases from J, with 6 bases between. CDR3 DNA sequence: TGTGCCAGCAGTGAAGTTCCGGCCTACGAGCAGTACTTC. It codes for CASSEVPAYEQYF.

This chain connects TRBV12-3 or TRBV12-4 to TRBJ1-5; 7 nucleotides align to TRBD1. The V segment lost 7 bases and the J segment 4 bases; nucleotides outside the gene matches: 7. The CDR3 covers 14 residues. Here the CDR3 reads CASTPGQPNQPQHF. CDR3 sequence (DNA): TGTGCCAGCACCCCGGGACAGCCAAATCAGCCCCAGCATTTT.

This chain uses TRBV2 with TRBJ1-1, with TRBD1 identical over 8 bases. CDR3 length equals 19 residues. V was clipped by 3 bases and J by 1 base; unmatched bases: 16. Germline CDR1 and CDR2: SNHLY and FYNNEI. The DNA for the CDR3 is TGTGCCAGCAGTGATGGGATAGGCCGGACAGGGCGAGGGAACACTGAAGCTTTCTTT. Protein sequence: CASSDGIGRTGRGNTEAFF.

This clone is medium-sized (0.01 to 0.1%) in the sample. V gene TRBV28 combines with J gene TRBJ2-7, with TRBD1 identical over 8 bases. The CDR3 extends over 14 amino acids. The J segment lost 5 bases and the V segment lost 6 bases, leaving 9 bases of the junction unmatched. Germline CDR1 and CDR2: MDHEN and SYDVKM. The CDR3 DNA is TGTGCCAGCAGCAGGGGGCCCCGAAGGGACGAGCAGTACTTC. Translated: CASSRGPRRDEQYF.

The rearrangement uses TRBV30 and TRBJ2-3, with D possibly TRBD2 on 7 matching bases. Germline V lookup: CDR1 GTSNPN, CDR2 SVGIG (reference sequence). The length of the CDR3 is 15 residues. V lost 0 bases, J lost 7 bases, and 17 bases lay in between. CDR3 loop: CAWSVGSGGANTQYF. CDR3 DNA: TGTGCCTGGAGTGTAGGATCGGGGGGCGCGAATACGCAGTATTTT.

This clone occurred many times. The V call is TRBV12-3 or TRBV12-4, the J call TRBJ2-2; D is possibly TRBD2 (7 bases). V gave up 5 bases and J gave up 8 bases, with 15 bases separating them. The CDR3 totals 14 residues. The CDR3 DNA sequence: TGTGCCAGCAGTCCCTACAGGGAGGGAGGGGAGCTGTTTTTT. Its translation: CASSPYREGGELFF.

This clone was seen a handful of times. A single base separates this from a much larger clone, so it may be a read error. CDR3 in amino acids: CASTKCEKLFF. CDR3 in DNA: TGTGCCAGCACGAAGTGTGAAAAACTGTTTTTT. This rearrangement joins TRBV25-1 to TRBJ1-4; D gene ambiguous. Germline V gene lookup returns CDR1 MGHDK and CDR2 SYGVNS. CDR3 size: 11 residues. V was clipped by 7 bases and J by 7 bases, with 7 bases between them. Complete variable domain (other parts from reference TRBV25-1 and TRBJ1-4): EADIYQTPRYLVIGTGKKITLECSQTMGHDKMYWYQQDPGMELHLIHYSYGVNSTEKGDLSSESTVSRIRTEHFPLTLESARPSHTSQYLCASTKCEKLFFGSGTQLSVL.

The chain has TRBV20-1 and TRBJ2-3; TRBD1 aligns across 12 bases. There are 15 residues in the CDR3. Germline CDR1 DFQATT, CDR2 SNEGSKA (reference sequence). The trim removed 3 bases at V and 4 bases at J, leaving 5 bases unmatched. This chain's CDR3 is CSARSGTGGADTQYF. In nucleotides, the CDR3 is TGCAGTGCTAGGTCGGGGACAGGGGGCGCAGATACGCAGTATTTT.

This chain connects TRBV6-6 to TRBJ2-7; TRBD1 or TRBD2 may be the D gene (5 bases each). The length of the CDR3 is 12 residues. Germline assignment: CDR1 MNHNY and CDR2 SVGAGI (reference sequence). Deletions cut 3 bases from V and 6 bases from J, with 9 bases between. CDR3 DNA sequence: TGTGCCAGCAGTTATTGGGACGGCGAGCAGTACTTC. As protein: CASSYWDGEQYF.

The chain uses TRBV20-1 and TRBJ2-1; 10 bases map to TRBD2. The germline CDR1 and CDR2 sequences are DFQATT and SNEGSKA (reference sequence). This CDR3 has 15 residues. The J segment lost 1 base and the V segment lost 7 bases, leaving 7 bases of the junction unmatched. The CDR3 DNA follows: TGCAGTGTTGCTAGCGGGAGTGGGTCCTACAATGAGCAGTTCTTC. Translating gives CSVASGSGSYNEQFF.

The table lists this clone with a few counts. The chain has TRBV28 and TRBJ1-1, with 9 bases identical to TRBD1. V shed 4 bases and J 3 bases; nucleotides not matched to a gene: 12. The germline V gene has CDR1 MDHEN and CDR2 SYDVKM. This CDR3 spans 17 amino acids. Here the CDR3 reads CASSSHQQGAGDTEAFF. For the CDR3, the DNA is TGTGCCAGCAGTTCCCATCAACAGGGGGCGGGGGACACTGAAGCTTTCTTT.

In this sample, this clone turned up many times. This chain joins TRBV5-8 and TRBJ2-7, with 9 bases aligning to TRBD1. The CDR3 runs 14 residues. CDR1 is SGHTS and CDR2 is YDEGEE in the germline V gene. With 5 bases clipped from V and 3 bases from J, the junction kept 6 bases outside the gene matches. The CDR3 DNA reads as TGTGCCAGCAGTCTACAGGGGGCGTACTACGAGCAGTACTTC. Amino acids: CASSLQGAYYEQYF.

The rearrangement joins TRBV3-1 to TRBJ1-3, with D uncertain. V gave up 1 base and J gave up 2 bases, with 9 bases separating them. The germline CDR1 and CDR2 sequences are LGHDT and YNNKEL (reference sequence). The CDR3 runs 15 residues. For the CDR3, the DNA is TGTGCCAGCAGCCAAGGGCTCAACGCTGGAAACACCATATATTTT. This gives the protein CASSQGLNAGNTIYF.

CDR3 loop: CASMRDRTGRDGYTF. CDR3 nucleotides: TGTGCCAGCATGCGAGACAGGACAGGGAGGGATGGCTACACCTTC. This chain uses TRBV2 with TRBJ1-2; 8 nucleotides agree with TRBD1. J lost 6 bases, V lost 7 bases, and 13 bases had no gene match. Germline-derived CDR1 and CDR2 are SNHLY and FYNNEI. This CDR3 comprises 15 residues.

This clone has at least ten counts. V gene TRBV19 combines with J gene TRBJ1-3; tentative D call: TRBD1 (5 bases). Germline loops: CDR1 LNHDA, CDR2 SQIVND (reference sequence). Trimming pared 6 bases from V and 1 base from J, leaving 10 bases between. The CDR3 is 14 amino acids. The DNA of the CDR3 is TGTGCCAGTAGCCTGAGGGGATCTGGAAACACCATATATTTT. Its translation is CASSLRGSGNTIYF. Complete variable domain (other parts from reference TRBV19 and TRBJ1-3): DGGITQSPKYLFRKEGQNVTLSCEQNLNHDAMYWYRQDPGQGLRLIYYSQIVNDFQKGDIAEGYSVSREKKESFPLTVTSAQKNPTAFYLCASSLRGSGNTIYFGEGSWLTVV.

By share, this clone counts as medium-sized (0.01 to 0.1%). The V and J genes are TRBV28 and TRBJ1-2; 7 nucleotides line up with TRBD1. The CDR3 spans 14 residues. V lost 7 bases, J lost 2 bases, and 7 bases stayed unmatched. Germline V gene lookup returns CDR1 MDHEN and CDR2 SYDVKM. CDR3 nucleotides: TGTGCCAGCACCCCCGGACAGGACAACTATGGCTACACCTTC. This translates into CASTPGQDNYGYTF.

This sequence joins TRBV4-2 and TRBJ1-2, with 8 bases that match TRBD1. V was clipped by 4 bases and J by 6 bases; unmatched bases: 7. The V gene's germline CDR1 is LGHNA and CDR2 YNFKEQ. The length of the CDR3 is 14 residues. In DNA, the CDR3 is TGTGCCAGCAGCCCGGCAGGGGGCAGGGATGGCTACACCTTC. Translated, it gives CASSPAGGRDGYTF.